This T cell receptor (beta chain) was sequenced during a study of cytomegalovirus exposure and HLA in healthy donors. The PCR contained 60 Vbeta and 13 Jbeta primers. Sequenced by immunoSEQ multiplex PCR; TCRdb stores in-frame clones only, minus some. Among approximately 150,000 clones, 78% were seen once, and the ten largest hold about 13%. CDR1 is SGHRS, CDR2 YFSETQ, per germline. Trimming took 2 bases from V and 1 from J; bases not matched to a gene: 3. This CDR3 spans 15 amino acids. This sequence was found in a woman aged 45-59 years in good health and CMV-seropositive. Sequenced: PBMCs. The V and J genes are TRBV5-1 and TRBJ2-5, with TRBD1 identical over 9 bases. This CDR3 is CASSLATGGQETQYF. As DNA, the CDR3 is TGCGCCAGCAGCTTAGCGACAGGGGGCCAAGAGACCCAGTACTTC.